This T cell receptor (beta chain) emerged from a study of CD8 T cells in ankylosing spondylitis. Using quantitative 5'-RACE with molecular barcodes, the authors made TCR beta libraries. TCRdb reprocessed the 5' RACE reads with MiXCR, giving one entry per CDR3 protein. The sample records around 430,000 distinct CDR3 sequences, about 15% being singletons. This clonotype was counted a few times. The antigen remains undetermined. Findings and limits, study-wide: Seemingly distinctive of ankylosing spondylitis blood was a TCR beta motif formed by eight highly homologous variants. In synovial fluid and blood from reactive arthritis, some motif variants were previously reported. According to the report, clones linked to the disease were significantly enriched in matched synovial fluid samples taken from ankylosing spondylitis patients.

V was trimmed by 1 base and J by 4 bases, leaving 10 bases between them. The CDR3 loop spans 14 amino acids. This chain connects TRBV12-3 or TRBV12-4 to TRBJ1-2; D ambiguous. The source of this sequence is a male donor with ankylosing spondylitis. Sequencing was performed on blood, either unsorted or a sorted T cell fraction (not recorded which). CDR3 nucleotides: TGTGCCAGCAGTTTAGTTGGGAAGAGCTATGGCTACACCTTC. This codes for CASSLVGKSYGYTF.